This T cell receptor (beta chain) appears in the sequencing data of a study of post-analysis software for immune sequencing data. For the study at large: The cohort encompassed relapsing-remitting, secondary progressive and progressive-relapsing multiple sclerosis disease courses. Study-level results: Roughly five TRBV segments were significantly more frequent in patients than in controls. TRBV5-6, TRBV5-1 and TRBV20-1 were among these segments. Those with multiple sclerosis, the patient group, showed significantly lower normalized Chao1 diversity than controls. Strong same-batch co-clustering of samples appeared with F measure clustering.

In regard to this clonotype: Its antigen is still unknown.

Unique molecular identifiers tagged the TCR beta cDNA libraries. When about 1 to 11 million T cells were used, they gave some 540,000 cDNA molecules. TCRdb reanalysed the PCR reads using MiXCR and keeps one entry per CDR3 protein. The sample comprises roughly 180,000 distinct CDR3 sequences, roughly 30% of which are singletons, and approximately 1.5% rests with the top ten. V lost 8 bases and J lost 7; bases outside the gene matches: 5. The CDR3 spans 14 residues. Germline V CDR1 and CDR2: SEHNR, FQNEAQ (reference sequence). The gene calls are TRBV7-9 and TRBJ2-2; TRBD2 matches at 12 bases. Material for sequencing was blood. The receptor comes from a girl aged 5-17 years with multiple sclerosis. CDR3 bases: TGTGCCAGCGGTTCGGGACTAGCGGGCGGGGAGCTGTTTTTT. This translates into CASGSGLAGGELFF. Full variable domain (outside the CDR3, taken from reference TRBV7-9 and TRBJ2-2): DTGVSQNPRHKITKRGQNVTFRCDPISEHNRLYWYRQTLGQGPEFLTYFQNEAQLEKSRLLSDRFSAERPKGSFSTLEIQRTEQGDSAMYLCASGSGLAGGELFFGEGSRLTVL.